Listed below are T cell receptor beta chains from one sample, sequenced in a study of blood T cell repertoires in COVID-19. The method was immunoSEQ multiplex PCR; TCRdb's version includes in-frame clones alone and lacks a portion of them. The top ten clones hold roughly a sixth of a sample with roughly 190,000 clones, approximately 73% of them seen once. The sample comprised PBMCs or T cells enriched from blood (not recorded which). These receptors were taken from a woman between 45 and 60 years old with acute COVID-19. The conserved cysteine and the conserved F or W are not part of the CDR3 here.

cdr3_aa: ASSSDTSSNQPQH
j_call: TRBJ1-5
v_call: TRBV7-9

cdr3_aa: ASSPGTEAF
j_call: TRBJ1-1
v_call: TRBV14

cdr3_aa: ASSPQGPRQGSTGELF
j_call: TRBJ2-2
v_call: TRBV18

cdr3_aa: ASSPGGRDTGELF
j_call: TRBJ2-2
v_call: TRBV28

cdr3_aa: ASALGGGDEKLF
j_call: TRBJ1-4
v_call: TRBV6-5

cdr3_aa: ASSIQGAVEAF
j_call: TRBJ1-1
v_call: TRBV7-9

cdr3_aa: ASRFHQGDQPQH
j_call: TRBJ1-5
v_call: TRBV6-5

cdr3_aa: ASSLVRETGNTIY
j_call: TRBJ1-3
v_call: TRBV5-6

cdr3_aa: ASSVLTGASTDTQY
j_call: TRBJ2-3
v_call: TRBV9

cdr3_aa: ASSFSGGNGYT
j_call: TRBJ1-2
v_call: TRBV11-2

cdr3_aa: ASSLGGVGSPLH
j_call: TRBJ1-6
v_call: TRBV27

cdr3_aa: ASMGQTYGNTIY
j_call: TRBJ1-3
v_call: TRBV13

cdr3_aa: ASSPPGSKRNTIY
j_call: TRBJ1-3
v_call: TRBV6-5

cdr3_aa: ASSPRDRTQPQH
j_call: TRBJ1-5
v_call: TRBV2

cdr3_aa: GCRFGLSQANYGYT
j_call: TRBJ1-2
v_call: TRBV19

cdr3_aa: ASSYLDRGGTDTQY
j_call: TRBJ2-3
v_call: TRBV6-6

cdr3_aa: ASSESPPVTQY
j_call: TRBJ2-5
v_call: TRBV10-2

cdr3_aa: ASSQVGTNSPLH
j_call: TRBJ1-6
v_call: TRBV3-1/TRBV3-2

cdr3_aa: ASSPMGGRNQPQH
j_call: TRBJ1-5
v_call: TRBV18

cdr3_aa: ASSPQLAGGSYNEQF
j_call: TRBJ2-1
v_call: TRBV7-7

cdr3_aa: ASSFKRQGGTEAF
j_call: TRBJ1-1
v_call: TRBV7-9

cdr3_aa: ASSYSRVVLGAF
j_call: TRBJ1-1
v_call: TRBV6-2/TRBV6-3

cdr3_aa: ASSLGEAAGGGYT
j_call: TRBJ1-2
v_call: TRBV5-5

cdr3_aa: ASSLEQGAAGYT
j_call: TRBJ1-2
v_call: TRBV11-2

cdr3_aa: ASSAQTDSLYGYT
j_call: TRBJ1-2
v_call: TRBV9

cdr3_aa: ASTVAGDRETQY
j_call: TRBJ2-5
v_call: TRBV6-5

cdr3_aa: ASSPLTTGELF
j_call: TRBJ2-2
v_call: TRBV2

cdr3_aa: ATSDPTVQETQY
j_call: TRBJ2-5
v_call: TRBV24-1

cdr3_aa: ASSLTGHGYYGYT
j_call: TRBJ1-2
v_call: TRBV5-4

cdr3_aa: ASSLGPTTTEAF
j_call: TRBJ1-1
v_call: TRBV7-3

cdr3_aa: SLGQGVAGEQF
j_call: TRBJ2-1
v_call: TRBV29-1

cdr3_aa: ASSLQKGVSGYNEQF
j_call: TRBJ2-1
v_call: TRBV28

cdr3_aa: ASWEGGTDTQY
j_call: TRBJ2-3
v_call: TRBV6-5

cdr3_aa: ASSLSLYGYT
j_call: TRBJ1-2
v_call: TRBV28

cdr3_aa: ASSSAAGGDGTEAF
j_call: TRBJ1-1
v_call: TRBV7-9

cdr3_aa: ASSGNNQPQH
j_call: TRBJ1-5
v_call: TRBV28

cdr3_aa: ASSTGTGGSETQY
j_call: TRBJ2-5
v_call: TRBV5-1

cdr3_aa: ASSSSGGMNTQY
j_call: TRBJ2-3
v_call: TRBV10-1

cdr3_aa: ASKPLAGINNEQF
j_call: TRBJ2-1
v_call: TRBV19

cdr3_aa: ASSSTALNTEAF
j_call: TRBJ1-1
v_call: TRBV18

cdr3_aa: ASSPVKKETQY
j_call: TRBJ2-5
v_call: TRBV7-2

cdr3_aa: ASSLKGAIVENEQF
j_call: TRBJ2-1
v_call: TRBV28

cdr3_aa: ASSYTGRGLQETQY
j_call: TRBJ2-5
v_call: TRBV6-5

cdr3_aa: ASSAREGATNEKLF
j_call: TRBJ1-4
v_call: TRBV3-1/TRBV3-2

cdr3_aa: ASSYPGVQETQY
j_call: TRBJ2-5
v_call: TRBV6-6

cdr3_aa: ASSGDSLEKLF
j_call: TRBJ1-4
v_call: TRBV2

cdr3_aa: ASSLEPGQGPQH
j_call: TRBJ1-5
v_call: TRBV11-2

cdr3_aa: ASTLTSGGGETQY
j_call: TRBJ2-5
v_call: TRBV27

cdr3_aa: ASSRRQGLGTEAF
j_call: TRBJ1-1
v_call: TRBV5-1

cdr3_aa: ATSDRETLGYNEQF
j_call: TRBJ2-1
v_call: TRBV24-1

cdr3_aa: ASSPYVGGTQY
j_call: TRBJ2-3
v_call: TRBV9

cdr3_aa: ASSLKSGDPDTQY
j_call: TRBJ2-3
v_call: TRBV7-2

cdr3_aa: ASSRGAEEKLF
j_call: TRBJ1-4
v_call: TRBV7-9

cdr3_aa: ASSVLRGGRAKNIQY
j_call: TRBJ2-4
v_call: TRBV19

cdr3_aa: ASTDSRREKLF
j_call: TRBJ1-4
v_call: TRBV9

cdr3_aa: ASRDRAVATNEKLF
j_call: TRBJ1-4
v_call: TRBV19

cdr3_aa: ASSIPQGADTDTQY
j_call: TRBJ2-3
v_call: TRBV21-1

cdr3_aa: ASSYEQDFYGYT
j_call: TRBJ1-2
v_call: TRBV6-2/TRBV6-3

cdr3_aa: SVELSTGELF
j_call: TRBJ2-2
v_call: TRBV29-1